A selection of T cell receptor beta chains follows, all from one sample in a study of cytomegalovirus exposure and HLA in healthy donors. Assay: immunoSEQ multiplex PCR; the TCRdb copy retains only in-frame clones and omits some. This sample has about 120,000 clones, with 66% found just once. Sequencing was carried out using PBMCs. These receptor sequences come from a man between 18 and 35 years old in good health and CMV-seronegative. Each CDR3 is given with its conserved first and last residue. The D gene is left open where the match is weak. Rows may omit the clone size; those that give it use once, few, many or a size class.

V	J	size	D	DNA	CDR3
TRBV7-2	TRBJ1-1	few	NA	TGTGCCAGCAGCTTAGGGGGCGCGGTAGCTGAAGCTTTCTTT	CASSLGGAVAEAFF
TRBV11-2	TRBJ2-1	NA	TRBD2	TGTGCCAGCAATACTATGGGACTAGCGGGAGGGCCGGTGTTCTTC	CASNTMGLAGGPVFF
TRBV6-5	TRBJ2-5	once	TRBD1	TGTGCCAGCGGACCAGGGGGCCAGGTTGAGACCCAGTACTTC	CASGPGGQVETQYF
TRBV7-9	TRBJ1-4	NA	NA	TGTGCCAGCAGCTCCCTCGGGTTTAATGAAAAACTGTTTTTT	CASSSLGFNEKLFF
TRBV28	TRBJ2-7	once	NA	TGTGCCAGCAGTTACCATCCAGCGAAGGTGCATGAGCAGTACTTC	CASSYHPAKVHEQYF
TRBV5-6	TRBJ2-7	NA	NA	TGTGCCAGCAGCTTGGCTGCAGGGAGGGGGTACGAGCAGTACTTC	CASSLAAGRGYEQYF
TRBV19	TRBJ1-2	few	NA	TGTGCCACCCAGGACGAGGGCGACTATGGCTACACCTTC	CATQDEGDYGYTF
TRBV29-1	TRBJ2-7	NA	NA	TGCAGCGTCGTGTCCCTCTTCCCCCACGAGCAGTACTTC	CSVVSLFPHEQYF
TRBV6-6	TRBJ1-6	NA	NA	TGTGCCAGCAGTACAGGATATAATTCACCCCTCCACTTT	CASSTGYNSPLHF
TRBV4-1	TRBJ1-5	NA	NA	TGCGCCAGCAGCCCCAGGGAATGGGATAGCAATCAGCCCCAGCATTTT	CASSPREWDSNQPQHF
TRBV11-3	TRBJ1-5	few	TRBD1	TGTGCCAGCAGTTCTGGACAGGGGGCAGGGCCCCAGCATTTT	CASSSGQGAGPQHF
TRBV11-2	TRBJ2-7	NA	NA	TGTGCCAGCAGCTTACCGGGTAGCGCCAAAGGGGACTGGCAGTACTTC	CASSLPGSAKGDWQYF
TRBV5-4	TRBJ2-1	NA	NA	TGTGCCAGCAGCTTGGGGAGGGACAATGAGCAGTTCTTC	CASSLGRDNEQFF
TRBV7-3	TRBJ2-2	few	NA	TGTGCCAGCAGCTTAACACCTCGGGACACCGGGGAGCTGTTTTTT	CASSLTPRDTGELFF
TRBV7-9	TRBJ2-3	NA	NA	TGTGCCAGCAGCACGCGGACAGAATATTACACAGATACGCAGTATTTT	CASSTRTEYYTDTQYF
TRBV19	TRBJ2-1	once	TRBD1	TGTGCCAGTAGTATAGGGGACAGGGGTTTTAATGAGCAGTTCTTC	CASSIGDRGFNEQFF
TRBV2	TRBJ1-2	NA	TRBD1	TGTGCCAGCCAATATGGGATAGGGGGCCCCGGCTACACCTTC	CASQYGIGGPGYTF
TRBV6-5	TRBJ1-1	NA	TRBD1	TGTGCCAGCAGTGAATGGCAGGGGGCTGTCGCTTTCTTT	CASSEWQGAVAFF
TRBV7-8	TRBJ2-1	once	TRBD2	TGTGCCAGCAGCTCTCATGGGGAGGGTTGGGGGTCCTACAATGAGCAGTTCTTC	CASSSHGEGWGSYNEQFF
TRBV6-5	TRBJ2-1	NA	NA	TGTGCCAGCAGTGGTCCGGGACTGGAATACAATGAGCAGTTCTTC	CASSGPGLEYNEQFF
TRBV12-5	TRBJ1-1	NA	TRBD1	TGTGCTAGTGGCACCGGGACAGCCGAGAACACTGAAGCTTTCTTT	CASGTGTAENTEAFF
TRBV28	TRBJ2-5	NA	NA	TGTGCCAGCAGGAGGGAGGTGGAAGGGACCCAGTACTTC	CASRREVEGTQYF
TRBV29-1	TRBJ1-1	NA	NA	TGCAGCGCAGGGACCGGGGGGAACACTGAAGCTTTCTTT	CSAGTGGNTEAFF
TRBV28	TRBJ2-7	NA	NA	TGTGCCACCCGACCCAGGGTGTACGAGCAGTACTTC	CATRPRVYEQYF
TRBV6-6	TRBJ2-5	few	TRBD1	TGTGCCAGCAGTCGGAAGGGACAGGAAGAGACCCAGTACTTC	CASSRKGQEETQYF
TRBV4-1	TRBJ2-5	NA	NA	TGCGCCAGCAGCCAAGACGGACAGCAAGAGACCCAGTACTTC	CASSQDGQQETQYF
TRBV11-2	TRBJ2-1	NA	TRBD2	TGTGCCAGCACCCGAAGTGGGGGGGCCTACAATGAGCAGTTCTTC	CASTRSGGAYNEQFF
TRBV27	TRBJ1-1	NA	TRBD1	TGTGCCAGCAGAACCGGGACAGCTGAAGCTTTCTTT	CASRTGTAEAFF
TRBV30	TRBJ1-2	NA	NA	TGTGCCTGGATCGGGAACGGCTACACCTTC	CAWIGNGYTF
TRBV27	TRBJ2-7	once	NA	TGTGCCAGCAGTTTAGTCTTCGGCCAGAGGGGGGAGCAGTACTTC	CASSLVFGQRGEQYF
TRBV30	TRBJ2-1	NA	NA	TGTGCCTCTTCTGGGCCCGGCTCCTACAATGAGCAGTTCTTC	CASSGPGSYNEQFF
TRBV2	TRBJ1-4	few	NA	TGTGCCAGCAGCTCCTTGAGGGAGGAAAAACTGTTTTTT	CASSSLREEKLFF
TRBV7-3	TRBJ1-1	once	NA	TGTGCCAGCAGCTTAAGGGGGGTCACTGAAGCTTTCTTT	CASSLRGVTEAFF
TRBV7-9	TRBJ2-5	few	TRBD2	TGTGCCAGCAGCTGGTTGGGGACTAGCGGGCCGGAGACCCAGTACTTC	CASSWLGTSGPETQYF
TRBV7-2	TRBJ1-1	NA	NA	TGTGCCAGCAGCTTAATAACGGGATTCGGGTTCTTGAACACTGAAGCTTTCTTT	CASSLITGFGFLNTEAFF
TRBV7-9	TRBJ2-1	once	TRBD2	TGTGCCAGCAGCTCCTTTACGGGACTAGCGGGAAACAATGAGCAGTTCTTC	CASSSFTGLAGNNEQFF
TRBV7-8	TRBJ1-3	NA	NA	TGTGCCAGCAGCTCCGGTACAGGAACTGGAAACACCATATATTTT	CASSSGTGTGNTIYF
TRBV28	TRBJ1-1	few	TRBD1	TGTGCCAGCACCAGACAGGGTACTAACACTGAAGCTTTCTTT	CASTRQGTNTEAFF
TRBV27	TRBJ2-2	NA	TRBD1	TGTGCCAGCTTTCACAGGGGGACCGCCGGCACCGGGGAGCTGTTTTTT	CASFHRGTAGTGELFF
TRBV21-1	TRBJ1-1	NA	NA	TGTGCCAGCAGCAAAGCCCGGACAGGGAACACTGAAGCTTTCTTT	CASSKARTGNTEAFF
TRBV7-3	TRBJ2-1	NA	TRBD2	TGTGCCAGCAGCTTCTTGCGGGGGAGCTCCTACAATGAGCAGTTCTTC	CASSFLRGSSYNEQFF
TRBV9	TRBJ2-4	NA	TRBD2	TGTGCCAGCAGCCTGACTAGCGGGGGTGCCAAAAACATTCAGTACTTC	CASSLTSGGAKNIQYF
TRBV7-8	TRBJ2-7	few	TRBD1	TGTGCCAGCAGCTTTGGACAGGGGCTGCAGTACTTC	CASSFGQGLQYF
TRBV9	TRBJ1-1	few	TRBD1	TGTGCCAGCAGCGTAGCTACTGGGGGACAGGGGGTCCCTGAAGCTTTCTTT	CASSVATGGQGVPEAFF
TRBV7-9	TRBJ2-7	NA	NA	TGTTCCAGCAGCTTACTGGGGACAACCTACGAGCAGTACTTC	CSSSLLGTTYEQYF
TRBV21-1	TRBJ1-1	few	NA	TGTGCCAGCAGCAAAGAGGCGGGGGGGTACACTGAAGCTTTCTTT	CASSKEAGGYTEAFF
TRBV7-9	TRBJ1-5	once	TRBD1	TGTTCCAGCAGCTCCTCCGGACAGGGGACTCAGCCCCAGCATTTT	CSSSSSGQGTQPQHF
TRBV4-3	TRBJ2-1	few	TRBD2	TGCGCCAGCAGCCAAGGTACTAGCGGGATTTACAATGAGCAGTTCTTC	CASSQGTSGIYNEQFF
TRBV27	TRBJ1-1	once	NA	TGTGCCAGCAGTTTATTGGCGCAGAGGGGGAGGGTTGTCACTGAAGCTTTCTTT	CASSLLAQRGRVVTEAFF
TRBV5-4	TRBJ2-4	NA	NA	TGTGCCAGCAGCTTTTCAGGGGCGGGCATTCAGTACTTC	CASSFSGAGIQYF
TRBV5-1	TRBJ1-1	NA	TRBD1	TGCGCCAGCAGCTTGGCCCCGCGGGCAGGGGGTAACACTGAAGCTTTCTTT	CASSLAPRAGGNTEAFF
TRBV30	TRBJ1-5	NA	NA	TGTGCCTGGAGACAGAGTCAGCCCCAGCATTTT	CAWRQSQPQHF
TRBV11-2	TRBJ2-1	once	TRBD1	TGTGCCAGCAGCTTAGTTAGGGGACAGGGGAGGCCCTACAATGAGCAGTTCTTC	CASSLVRGQGRPYNEQFF
TRBV5-1	TRBJ1-1	NA	TRBD1	TGCGCCAGCAGCTCCAGGGGGCGGGACACTGAAGCTTTCTTT	CASSSRGRDTEAFF
TRBV4-3	TRBJ2-3	NA	TRBD2	TGCGCCAGCAGCAGAAGTGGGACTAGCGGGGCAAACACAGATACGCAGTATTTT	CASSRSGTSGANTDTQYF
TRBV19	TRBJ2-1	few	NA	TGTGCCAGTAGTATCTTAGGAGCCAGCTCCTACAATGAGCAGTTCTTC	CASSILGASSYNEQFF
TRBV28	TRBJ2-2	NA	NA	TGTGCCAGCAGCGCAACTCGGACAGCTAGTACCGGGGAGCTGTTTTTT	CASSATRTASTGELFF
TRBV28	TRBJ1-5	NA	NA	TGTGCCAGCAGTTTCCCTGCAGGGCGCAATCAGCCCCAGCATTTT	CASSFPAGRNQPQHF
TRBV5-1	TRBJ2-7	few	TRBD2	TGCGCCAGCAGCTTGGCCCAGGGACTATACGAGCAGTACTTC	CASSLAQGLYEQYF